Given below is one T cell receptor beta chain in context. This clonotype was found a few times. The antigen it recognizes is unknown. One base away there is no much larger clone; base qualities are not given. Hyperthyroidism was defined as stable when no progression to ophthalmopathy occurred within 18 months of follow-up. The hyperthyroidism patients were 18 to 65 years old and newly diagnosed, with a disease duration of less than 2 months. Patients with other autoimmune diseases, uncontrolled infections, pregnancy or lactation were excluded. Diagnosis relied on clinical symptoms, serum thyroxine, TRAb, thyroid ultrasound and orbital computed tomography. Using Ficoll-Paque density gradient centrifugation, PBMCs were isolated from 9 to 10 ml of fresh peripheral blood. Total RNA was extracted using Trizol reagent, and RNA quality was checked on an Agilent 2100 Bioanalyzer. From its cysteine to its phenylalanine, the CDR3 spans 17 amino acids. The sequence is cut down to CDR3 DNA, 51 bases in frame from base 1. V lost 1 base and J lost 0 bases, and the count of bases not matched to a germline gene is 8. From the germline V gene (reference sequence), CDR1 is LGHDT and CDR2 is YNNKEL.

These data come from a study of Graves' ophthalmopathy and Graves' hyperthyroidism (dated 2018 in TCRdb). A note on the overall study: Peripheral blood was collected before any treatment was given, at the time of initial diagnosis. The study used TCR beta repertoire signatures to distinguish Graves' ophthalmopathy from Graves' hyperthyroidism and to predict progression to ophthalmopathy. In total, around 130 blood samples were TCR-sequenced: 43 ophthalmopathy, around 75 hyperthyroidism and approximately 17 hyperthyroidism-to-ophthalmopathy patients. To explore V-J signatures that separate ophthalmopathy from hyperthyroidism, a discovery set of approximately 100 patients was enrolled, consisting of 43 with ophthalmopathy and around 57 with stable hyperthyroidism. An independent validation cohort comprised some 19 hyperthyroidism patients and over 15 patients who later progressed from hyperthyroidism to ophthalmopathy. T-cell repertoires of thyroid tissue and blood were compared in several hyperthyroidism patients. After sampling, hyperthyroidism patients received methimazole starting at 30 mg daily, and ophthalmopathy patients received high-dose intravenous methylprednisolone. Results and caveats for the whole study, not just this receptor: In cross-validation, the 13-signature model distinguished ophthalmopathy from stable hyperthyroidism with around 90% sensitivity and around 81% specificity, while in the test set the corresponding values were about 80% and 75%. Most of the expanded thyroid clonotypes with a frequency above 0.001 were also detected in blood, and it was suggested that the thyroid immune response may be reflected by blood repertoires. Sample size was not predetermined statistically, and investigators were not blinded to group allocation. In validation, the model predicted ophthalmopathy progression with about 70% sensitivity and 72% to 80% specificity; some 13 predicted patients were CT-confirmed with GO in a median of around 6.5 months.

TCR beta CDR3 regions were amplified from RNA transcripts for repertoire sequencing. The first round was an RT-PCR using HTBI primers with the Qiagen OneStep RT-PCR kit, and this first round was followed by a second-round multiplex PCR, then size selection and purification. The libraries underwent paired-end sequencing with 100 bp reads on an Illumina HiSeq2000. In the original analysis: SOAPnuke was used to process the reads, removing any read that contained adapters or uncalled bases, had a mean Phred below 15, or lacked an exact match to the constant primer or identifier. COPE v1.2.5 was used to merge high-quality paired reads. Clonotypes were defined as unique nucleotide sequences and were aligned to IMGT TRB V, D and J references using MiTCR v1.1. The analysis was limited to V-J combinations with a frequency above 0.0001, which together covered 99.2% of the repertoires. For each V-J combination, a TCR clonal expansion and chaos score was defined as the ratio of F50 clonal expansion to chaos observed in the TCRdist matrix. Features were reduced by Welch's t-statistics and random forest to more than 10 V-J combinations, which fed a naive Bayes classifier. Thyroid-blood repertoire similarity was quantified with the Morisita-Horn index. TCRdb passed the public sequencing reads through fastp at Q25 and MiXCR, retaining productive beta sequences. Each record represents a unique CDR3 protein, reported with the most common genes and DNA among its rows. These V and J calls originate from TCRdb's pipeline instead of the authors' own analysis. This sample holds about 390,000 distinct CDR3 sequences; about 18% were observed only once. The ten biggest clones cover roughly 2.6% of the sample.

This receptor was identified in an adult woman with stable Graves' hyperthyroidism. Sequenced: peripheral blood. The sequence is built from TRBV3-1 and TRBJ2-7; 8 bases in the junction line up with TRBD1. In nucleotides, the sequence is TGTGCCAGCAGCCAAGGTTATAGGGGACAGGCCTCCTACGAGCAGTACTTC. Its amino acids are CASSQGYRGQASYEQYF.